This T cell receptor beta chain originates from a study of T cells in Graves' hyperthyroidism and ophthalmopathy. Study-level background: Prior to any treatment, at the point of initial diagnosis, peripheral blood was collected.

CDR1 and CDR2 (germline): SGHVS, FQNEAQ. The CDR3 is 15 residues long. V was pared by 3 bases and J by 3 bases, with 14 bases between. Approximately 10 ml of fresh peripheral blood supplied the PBMCs. RNA transcripts gave rise to amplified TCR beta CDR3 regions. The HTBI set primed first-round TCR CDR3 RT-PCR. TCRdb called the multiplex PCR reads again in MiXCR, with one record for every CDR3 protein. The table has about 290,000 distinct CDR3 sequences, approximately 15% seen once; the top ten hold less than 70%. This clonotype was observed many times. Its antigen is unknown. Study conclusions and caveats: Clonotypes that were expanded in thyroid above 0.001 mostly appeared in blood too. By a 13 V-J model, ophthalmopathy was set apart from stable hyperthyroidism.

This chain connects TRBV7-8 to TRBJ2-5, with D possibly being TRBD2 (7 bases). The TCR comes from a woman in her fifties or sixties with Graves' ophthalmopathy. The source material was blood. CDR3 sequence (DNA): TGTGCCAGCAGCTTCCTTAGGGGGGGGGAAGAGACCCAGTACTTC. It translates to CASSFLRGGEETQYF.